The table lists the clone carrying this TCR beta chain with a count of one. These data come from a study of cytomegalovirus exposure and HLA in healthy donors. The germline gives CDR1 SNHLY, CDR2 FYNNEI. The junction had 8 bases not matched to a gene; V was cut back by 6 bases and J by 4 bases. This CDR3 comprises 14 residues. Amplification used 60 Vbeta primers and 13 Jbeta primers. Produced via immunoSEQ multiplex PCR; TCRdb's table is partial and in-frame only. The sample contains about 120,000 clones, around 80% of which appear only once. Input material: PBMCs. The sequence came from a woman under 30 in good health and CMV-seronegative. The J gene is TRBJ1-2, the V gene TRBV2; 7 bases fit TRBD1. CDR3 bases: TGTGCCAGCAGAAGACCGGGACAGTTCTATGGCTACACCTTC. It is translated as CASRRPGQFYGYTF. The whole variable domain, remainder taken from reference TRBV2 and TRBJ1-2, is EPEVTQTPSHQVTQMGQEVILRCVPISNHLYFYWYRQILGQKVEFLVSFYNNEISEKSEIFDDQFSVERPDGSNFTLKIRSTKLEDSAMYFCASRRPGQFYGYTFGSGTRLTVV.